The entry below gives a single T cell receptor (beta chain) sequence along with its context. This sample's time point: persistent/refractory GD, antithyroid drugs over 5 years with positive TRAb. The authors made the TCR library using RNA they extracted from PBMCs. The entry originates in a study of regulatory T cells in long-lasting Graves disease. Looking at the study overall: Persistent cases took antithyroid drugs over 5 years and stayed TSH receptor antibody positive.

CDR3 regions were amplified by Arm-PCR using iRepertoire HTBI primers to build TCR beta libraries. TCRdb ran MiXCR on the multiplex PCR reads and lists one entry per CDR3 protein. The sample records 300,000 or so distinct CDR3 sequences, around a fifth being singletons. The CDR3 consists of 15 residues. Germline CDR1 SGDLS, CDR2 YYNGEE. With V trimmed by 5 bases and J by 6 bases, 7 bases remained unmatched. This specimen consisted of peripheral blood mononuclear cells (PBMCs), obtained when the disease was refractory, from a patient treated with antithyroid drugs. The TCR sequence derives from a female donor with Graves disease. V usage is TRBV9 and J usage is TRBJ2-2; 10 bases align to TRBD2. CDR3: CASSGASGRPGELFF. In nucleotides, the CDR3 is TGTGCCAGCAGTGGCGCTAGCGGGAGACCCGGGGAGCTGTTTTTT.